The 16 T cell receptor beta chains presented below share a single source sample, sequenced in a study of T-cell memory formation after mild COVID-19. TCRdb recomputed calls from the 5' RACE reads with MiXCR, one row per CDR3 protein. The sample has 450,000 to 700,000 distinct CDR3 sequences, about 20% seen once; the top ten hold about 12%. Sequencing was carried out using PBMCs or a T cell subset sorted from them (not recorded which). These receptors were taken from an adult woman who had mild COVID-19 (a few samples of this study predate the infection). Cell type and time point are not known.

This clonotype was picked up a small number of times. The J gene is TRBJ1-1, the V gene TRBV10-3; the D gene is possibly TRBD1 (5 bases). Trimming left V 6 bases short and J 5 bases short, with 10 bases between. The CDR3 is made up of 12 amino acids. Looked up from germline, CDR1 is ENHRY and CDR2 is SYGVKD. The CDR3 region is CAISPQGTEAFF. The CDR3 DNA reads TGTGCCATCAGCCCCCAGGGAACTGAAGCTTTCTTT.

V is TRBV7-9 and J is TRBJ2-3; no clear D. The CDR3 loop spans 13 amino acids. V lost 3 bases to trimming and J lost 4 bases, with 8 bases between them. The germline CDR1 and CDR2 sequences are SEHNR and FQNEAQ (reference sequence). DNA for the CDR3: TGTGCCAGCAGCTTGAAGTTGGCAGATACGCAGTATTTT. Protein sequence: CASSLKLADTQYF.

This clonotype was observed a handful of times. The CDR3 coding sequence is TGTGCCAGCAGCTGGGGACCCTCGAGGCCCGAGCAGTACTTC. Encoded protein: CASSWGPSRPEQYF. The V and J genes are TRBV7-8 and TRBJ2-7; TRBD1 or TRBD2 may be the D gene (5 bases each). The germline V gene has CDR1 SGHVS and CDR2 FQNEAQ. This CDR3 contains 14 residues. Trimming took 4 bases from V and 6 from J, leaving 16 bases between them. The full variable domain, completed using reference TRBV7-8 and TRBJ2-7, is GAGVSQSPRYKVAKRGQDVALRCDPISGHVSLFWYQQALGQGPEFLTYFQNEAQLDKSGLPSDRFFAERPEGSVSTLKIQRTQQEDSAVYLCASSWGPSRPEQYFGPGTRLTVT.

The V and J genes are TRBV7-2 and TRBJ1-2; D is ambiguous. The CDR3 has 13 amino acids. Germline V gives CDR1 SGHTA, CDR2 FQGNSA. V was shortened by 5 bases and J by 1 base, with 8 bases between the two germline ends. The CDR3 spells CASSHDINYGYTF. CDR3 coding DNA: TGTGCCAGCAGCCACGACATTAACTATGGCTACACCTTC.

This clonotype was detected only a few times. The chain has TRBV14 and TRBJ2-1; D is unresolved. CDR3 length equals 12 residues. Deletions cut 3 bases from V and 8 bases from J, with 8 bases between. The germline gives CDR1 SGHDN, CDR2 FVKESK. CDR3 amino acids: CASSHVGHEQFF. The CDR3 DNA reads as TGTGCCAGCAGCCACGTCGGCCATGAGCAGTTCTTC.

The CDR3 loop is CASSESWMAGELFF. The CDR3 DNA is TGTGCCAGCAGTGAAAGTTGGATGGCCGGGGAGCTGTTTTTT. The rearrangement joins TRBV6-1 to TRBJ2-2; D is unresolved. The ends were cut back, 2 bases at V and 6 bases at J, with 10 bases in the middle. This CDR3 is 14 amino acids long. CDR1 MNHNS and CDR2 SASEGT come from the germline V gene.

This chain links TRBV24-1 with TRBJ2-1; no definite D call. V was cut by 4 bases and J by 0 bases, with 9 bases left in between. The CDR3 spans 15 residues. Germline V lookup: CDR1 KGHDR, CDR2 SFDVKD. Here the CDR3 reads CATSDPRSSYNEQFF. CDR3 nucleotide sequence: TGTGCCACCAGTGACCCGAGAAGCTCCTACAATGAGCAGTTCTTC.

This clonotype showed up just a few times. In this CDR3 the conserved last residue, phenylalanine or tryptophan, is missing, so a read error is likely. It is unclear where the CDR3 begins or ends on the DNA, so no DNA is shown, and the CDR3 is as TCRdb lists it. The chain employs TRBV6-2 or TRBV6-3 and TRBJ2-1. The CDR3 numbers 9 amino acids, ends counted. Germline V gene sequence: CDR1 MNHEY, CDR2 SVGEGT. CDR3 residues: CASRRREVV.

In its sample, this clonotype was seen a few times. This chain links TRBV5-1 with TRBJ1-1, with D unresolved. The ends were cut back, 6 bases at V and 6 bases at J, with 18 bases in the middle. The CDR3 is made up of 14 amino acids. Germline V gives CDR1 SGHRS, CDR2 YFSETQ. CDR3 nucleotides: TGCGCCAGCAACAACGGCATTACGGGCGCTGAAGCTTTCTTT. Encoded protein: CASNNGITGAEAFF.

This clonotype came up a few times. V gene TRBV6-1 combines with J gene TRBJ2-3; no definite D call. The CDR3 contains 15 residues. Per germline, CDR1 MNHNS and CDR2 SASEGT. The V gene lost 1 base and the J gene lost 1 base, with 9 bases spanning the gap. The CDR3, as DNA: TGTGCCAGCAGTGAAGATGGAGCGCGCACAGATACGCAGTATTTT. Its translation: CASSEDGARTDTQYF.

The CDR3 sequence: CASSRAVGGTDTQYF. The CDR3, as DNA: TGTGCCAGCAGCAGGGCCGTAGGGGGGACAGATACGCAGTATTTT. The chain employs TRBV7-9 and TRBJ2-3; tentatively, D is TRBD1 or TRBD2 (6 bases each). CDR1 SEHNR and CDR2 FQNEAQ come from the germline V gene (reference sequence). V was shortened by 5 bases and J by 3 bases, with 15 bases between the two germline ends. This CDR3 has 15 residues.

This clonotype has a handful of counts. The chain couples TRBV5-6 to TRBJ1-4; D gene ambiguous. V lost 0 bases and J 7 bases, leaving 13 bases between the germline ends. Looked up from germline, CDR1 is SGHDT and CDR2 is YYEEEE. This CDR3 is built from 15 residues. The CDR3 spells CASSLEARPREKLFF. CDR3 DNA sequence: TGTGCCAGCAGCTTGGAGGCCCGGCCGCGTGAAAAACTGTTTTTT.

V usage is TRBV30 and J usage is TRBJ1-1, with 7 bases matching TRBD1. The ends lost 5 bases at V and 10 bases at J; junction bases unmatched: 13. Germline CDR1 reads GTSNPN; CDR2 reads SVGIG (reference sequence). The CDR3 consists of 13 residues. The CDR3 nucleotides read TGTGCCTGGCTTATCGACAGGGAAGGGAGAGCTTTCTTT. Translation: CAWLIDREGRAFF.

In this sample, this clonotype turned up a few times. The chain combines TRBV6-5 with TRBJ1-6; a weak D match, TRBD1 (5 bases). V lost 5 bases and J lost 2, with 13 bases in between. Germline V lookup: CDR1 MNHEY, CDR2 SVGAGI. The CDR3 consists of 16 residues. The CDR3 DNA follows: TGTGCCAGCAGTATTACCGGGACCCCCTATAATTCACCCCTCCACTTT. Translated, it gives CASSITGTPYNSPLHF.

This chain connects TRBV9 to TRBJ1-5, with D possibly matching TRBD1 (5 bases). The V end was cut by 6 bases, the J end by 5 bases, with 15 bases between. The germline V gene encodes CDR1 SGDLS and CDR2 YYNGEE. This CDR3 is 14 amino acids long. This CDR3 is CASTSWGEDQPQHF. CDR3 in DNA: TGTGCCAGCACAAGTTGGGGGGAGGATCAGCCCCAGCATTTT.

The CDR3 spells CATSEEINNEQFF. CDR3 in DNA: TGTGCCACCAGTGAAGAAATCAACAATGAGCAGTTCTTC. This chain links TRBV24-1 with TRBJ2-1; unclear D gene. Between the trimmed V and J ends, which lost 4 bases and 5 bases, there was a span of 8 bases. The CDR3 spans 13 residues. Looked up from germline, CDR1 is KGHDR and CDR2 is SFDVKD.